The T cell receptor beta chain under discussion was sequenced for a study of response to subunit inactivated influenza vaccine listed by TCRdb under 2018. As for the study more broadly: To follow how T cells responded to a trivalent subunit inactivated influenza vaccine, the researchers relied on deep quantitative profiling of the T cell receptor repertoire.

This clonotype showed up many times. Its antigen is unknown. No quality values exist for individual bases; no much larger clone is one base distant. For CDR1 and CDR2, the germline V gene lists MNHEY and SVGEGT. V is reduced by 4 bases and J by 4 bases, leaving a spacing of 13 bases between them. From cysteine to phenylalanine, the CDR3 is 14 amino acids long. Only the CDR3 DNA stays, 42 bases, in frame from base 1. Study-wide findings and limitations: It was suggested by the authors that each seasonal influenza vaccination may recruit only a limited number of new T cells.

The library was built by means of RT-PCR. The data were produced on an Illumina HiSeq 2500. TCRdb took the public reads, trimmed them with fastp at Q25, ran MiXCR for clone calling and kept in-frame beta chains. Every distinct CDR3 protein forms one entry, paired with its most common genes and DNA. The sample profile shows about 520,000 distinct CDR3 sequences; less than 7.5% of them were found once. Approximately 14% of the sample goes to the ten largest clones. This receptor was identified in a man aged 50 to 69 who received an inactivated influenza vaccine. Donor details come from another sample of the same person, matched by shared clones. Sequences were derived from PBMCs from blood, sampled 23 months after vaccination. This chain is built from TRBV6-2 or TRBV6-3 and TRBJ2-5; D gene: possibly TRBD2, on 6 matching bases. The CDR3 in this case is CASSSRLGGETQYF. The nucleotide sequence is given as TGTGCCAGCAGTTCCAGACTAGGAGGAGAGACCCAGTACTTC.